This record covers a single T cell receptor (delta chain). The TCRdb protein comes from a much larger clone and disagrees with this DNA's translation at residue 14, likely due to a read error; the protein given here is derived from the DNA. This entry belongs to a study of γδ T cells in repeated Plasmodium falciparum infection. Study in general: Donors had four controlled P. falciparum NF54 infections over approximately 600 days. Malian repertoires were sampled cross-sectionally without transmission and longitudinally through febrile malaria.

CDR1 is TSWWSYY, CDR2 QGS, per germline. The CDR3 consists of 25 residues. With 2 bases clipped from V and 0 bases from J, the junction kept 31 bases outside the gene matches. Bulk repertoires came from Vgamma9/Vdelta2+ or Vdelta2-negative gammadelta T cells flow-sorted from PBMC. Each sorted gammadelta sample had TRG and TRD chains sequenced. TCRdb processed the multiplex PCR reads again with the CATT caller. The sample yields tens of thousands of delta-chain clones, around 1.8% seen once. The origin of this receptor is a pool of human donors (malaria-infected and uninfected, not separated). Sequences were obtained from gamma-delta T cells from blood. J is TRDJ1 and V is TRDV1, with 9 bases identical to TRDD3. The CDR3 protein is CALGEAGLHLGDEARRPLYTDKLIF. The DNA for the CDR3 is TGTGCTCTTGGGGAAGCGGGCCTACACCTGGGGGATGAAGCGAGGAGGCCATTGTACACCGATAAACTCATCTTT.